These 11 T cell receptor beta chains originate from one sample sequenced in a study of CD8+ T cells in alopecia areata. This sample's treatment: oral pan-JAK inhibitor, 5-10 mg twice daily. Following RNA extraction, reverse transcription yielded cDNA that acted as the sequencing template. Data came from immunoSEQ multiplex PCR; TCRdb stores just in-frame clones and leaves some out. The table includes 200,000 to 250,000 clones, more than 45% detected once. This specimen consisted of CD4+ T cells sorted from blood, obtained at week 4, from a patient treated with tofacitinib. The receptors derive from a human donor with alopecia areata.

The chain links TRBV5-6 to TRBJ1-1, with 9 bases identical to TRBD1. The ends lost 4 bases at V and 7 bases at J; junction bases unmatched: 8. The CDR3 spans 14 residues. Germline-derived CDR1 and CDR2 are SGHDT and YYEEEE. The CDR3 protein is CASSRPDRGDEAFF. CDR3 sequence (DNA): TGTGCCAGCAGCAGACCCGACAGGGGGGATGAAGCTTTCTTT.

This chain connects TRBV25-1 to TRBJ2-3; tentatively, D is TRBD1 (6 bases). This CDR3 is 12 amino acids long. V lost 8 bases and J 6 bases, leaving 12 bases between the germline ends. CDR1 is MGHDK and CDR2 is SYGVNS in the germline V gene. Here the CDR3 reads CASRTVADTQYF. The CDR3 nucleotides are TGTGCCAGCCGGACAGTAGCGGATACGCAGTATTTT.

About this clone itself: Other DNA sequences in this specimen translate into the identical CDR3. This chain joins TRBV18 and TRBJ1-6; maybe TRBD1 (6 bases). CDR1 is KGHSH and CDR2 is LQKENI in the germline V gene. CDR3 length: 13 residues. Between the trimmed V and J ends, which lost 2 bases and 7 bases, there was a span of 6 bases. Here the CDR3 DNA reads TGTGCCAGCTCACCAGGGGGCAATTCACCCCTCCACTTT. It codes for CASSPGGNSPLHF.

The V gene is TRBV29-1, the J gene TRBJ2-3; D unresolved. The CDR3 runs to 15 residues. Germline CDR1 SQVTM, CDR2 ANQGSEA. The germline V and J ends were trimmed by 3 bases and 4 bases, with 17 bases remaining between them. The CDR3 DNA reads as TGCAGCGTTGAGGGTTTTTCAGGATTGCCAGATACGCAGTATTTT. Translation gives CSVEGFSGLPDTQYF.

This clone was seen more than once but under ten times. The genes are TRBV30 and TRBJ1-6; 9 bases align to TRBD1. Looked up from germline, CDR1 is GTSNPN and CDR2 is SVGIG (reference sequence). The CDR3 totals 14 residues. The V gene end was trimmed by 2 bases and the J gene end by 9 bases; junction bases not matched to a gene: 5. The CDR3 region is CAWSSDRGTSPLHF. Here the CDR3 DNA reads TGTGCCTGGAGTTCTGACAGGGGGACTTCACCCCTCCACTTT. The variable domain in full, with the rest retrieved from reference TRBV30 and TRBJ1-6, is SQTIHQWPATLVQPVGSPLSLECTVEGTSNPNLYWYRQAAGRGLQLLFYSVGIGQISSEVPQNLSASRPQDRQFILSSKKLLLSDSGFYLCAWSSDRGTSPLHFGNGTRLTVT.

This clone was seen at least ten times. The CDR3: CASSLSWTGYNEKLFF. CDR3 DNA sequence: TGCGCCAGCAGCTTGTCCTGGACAGGCTATAATGAAAAACTGTTTTTT. V gene TRBV5-1 combines with J gene TRBJ1-4; 7 bases are shared with TRBD1. This CDR3 is built from 16 residues. Germline CDR1 reads SGHRS; CDR2 reads YFSETQ. V lost 1 base and J lost 4; bases outside the gene matches: 7.

The V call is TRBV25-1, the J call TRBJ2-5, with D unresolved. Trimming shortened V by 6 bases and J by 5 bases, and 13 bases separated the two germline ends. This CDR3 is built from 13 residues. In germline, CDR1 is MGHDK, CDR2 SYGVNS. The CDR3 nucleotides read TGTGCCAGCAGACCGGAACTTTACGAGACCCAGTACTTC. Its protein product is CASRPELYETQYF.

The V call is TRBV7-2, the J call TRBJ1-1, with D uncertain. In germline, CDR1 is SGHTA, CDR2 FQGNSA. The CDR3 has 13 residues. V lost 4 bases and J 4 bases, leaving 10 bases between the germline ends. The DNA of the CDR3 is TGTGCCAGCAGCTCCATTGCTACCACTGAAGCTTTCTTT. This gives the protein CASSSIATTEAFF.

The V and J genes are TRBV29-1 and TRBJ1-5, with a tentative D call TRBD1 (5 bases). V was pared by 2 bases and J by 3 bases, with 14 bases between. The CDR3 loop spans 15 amino acids. Germline V lookup: CDR1 SQVTM, CDR2 ANQGSEA. For the CDR3, the DNA is TGCAGCGTTGAACTCCAGGGTGGGAACAATCAGCCCCAGCATTTT. This codes for CSVELQGGNNQPQHF.

This clone was counted between two and nine times. The gene calls are TRBV6-6 and TRBJ1-1, with TRBD1 matching over 7 bases. The ends lost 6 bases at V and 4 bases at J; junction bases unmatched: 8. The length of the CDR3 is 14 residues. In germline, CDR1 is MNHNY, CDR2 SVGAGI (reference sequence). In nucleotides, the CDR3 is TGTGCCAGCAGCCCCAACAGACAGGGCACTGAAGCTTTCTTT. It encodes CASSPNRQGTEAFF.

The rearrangement uses TRBV5-1 and TRBJ2-1, with 9 nucleotides matching TRBD2. V shed 0 bases, J shed 3 bases, and the junction held 7 bases outside the gene matches. Germline CDR1 SGHRS, CDR2 YFSETQ. This CDR3 spans 17 amino acids. The CDR3 DNA is TGCGCCAGCAGCTTGGGAGGTAGCGGGGGTGTCTACAATGAGCAGTTCTTC. Amino acid sequence: CASSLGGSGGVYNEQFF.